This is a list of T cell receptor beta chains from one sample in a study of shared clonotypes between healthy human individuals. Profiling relied on immunoSEQ multiplex PCR, and the TCRdb table lists in-frame clones only, not all of them. The sample carries millions of clones, 95% recorded once. The sample comprised naive CD4+ T cells sorted from blood. Receptor source: a man aged 18 to 29 in good health. CDR3s include the opening cysteine and the closing phenylalanine or tryptophan. A D gene is named only where the DNA matches it firmly. Size is omitted from some rows. Given values are once, few, many or a class for expanded clones.

TRBD2	NA	15	TRBV7-2	TRBJ2-1	TGTGCCAGCAGCTTGCTAGCGGGAACCTACAATGAGCAGTTCTTC	CASSLLAGTYNEQFF
NA	NA	13	TRBV25-1	TRBJ1-1	TGTGCCAGCAGTGAGAGCCTCACAGGGCTAGCTTTCTTT	CASSESLTGLAFF
NA	NA	14	TRBV5-1	TRBJ2-3	TGCGCCAGCAGTAGGGGGGGCCGCACAGATACGCAGTATTTT	CASSRGGRTDTQYF
NA	NA	13	TRBV18	TRBJ2-7	TGTGCCAGCTCACACGGGTCCACCTACGAGCAGTACTTC	CASSHGSTYEQYF
TRBD1	NA	13	TRBV7-3	TRBJ1-6	TGTGCCAGCAGCGTTACAGGGGATTCACCCCTCCACTTT	CASSVTGDSPLHF
TRBD2	few	13	TRBV6-5	TRBJ2-4	TGTGCCAGCAGTTGGGCGGGAGCTGGCATTCAGTACTTC	CASSWAGAGIQYF
NA	NA	19	TRBV11-2	TRBJ2-6	TGTGCCAGCAGCTTCGACCCCCGCGACAGATACTCTGGGGCCAACGTCCTGACTTTC	CASSFDPRDRYSGANVLTF
TRBD2	NA	16	TRBV5-1	TRBJ2-1	TGCGCCAGCAGCTTAAGTTGGCGGGAGGCCGGGAATGAGCAGTTCTTC	CASSLSWREAGNEQFF
NA	once	12	TRBV30	TRBJ2-7	TGTGCCTGGAGCGGACAGCCCTACGAGCAGTACTTC	CAWSGQPYEQYF
TRBD2	NA	16	TRBV4-1	TRBJ2-7	TGCGCCAGCAGCCAAAGCCGACTAGCGGGGTTTTACGAGCAGTACTTC	CASSQSRLAGFYEQYF
NA	NA	13	TRBV10-1	TRBJ2-5	TGCGCCAGCAGTCTGACAGTCCAAGAGACCCAGTACTTC	CASSLTVQETQYF
TRBD2	few	16	TRBV4-2	TRBJ2-4	TGTGCCAGCAGCCAGGGACTAGCGGGCCCGGGAAACATTCAGTACTTC	CASSQGLAGPGNIQYF
NA	many	14	TRBV5-4	TRBJ1-1	TGTGCCAGCAGCTTGGACATCGCGAACACTGAAGCTTTCTTT	CASSLDIANTEAFF
NA	NA	15	TRBV27	TRBJ2-5	TGTGCCAGCAGTTTATCGGTTGAAGCAGGGAAGACCCAGTACTTC	CASSLSVEAGKTQYF
TRBD2	NA	15	TRBV29-1	TRBJ2-1	TGCAGCGTTGAATTGACTAGCGGGAGGAACAATGAGCAGTTCTTC	CSVELTSGRNNEQFF
NA	NA	15	TRBV10-3	TRBJ1-2	TGTGCCATCAGTGAGTCGTCCGCCGCCTTCTATGGCTACACCTTC	CAISESSAAFYGYTF
NA	NA	13	TRBV5-6	TRBJ2-2	TGTGCCAGCAGCTTGCCCGGCACCGGGGAGCTGTTTTTT	CASSLPGTGELFF
NA	once	16	TRBV28	TRBJ1-5	TGTGCCAGCAGTTTATTAAGGGTGCACGGCAATCAGCCCCAGCATTTT	CASSLLRVHGNQPQHF
NA	NA	13	TRBV29-1	TRBJ1-2	TGCAGCGTTGGACCGCTCAATAACTATGGCTACACCTTC	CSVGPLNNYGYTF
NA	NA	14	TRBV5-5	TRBJ2-7	TGTGCCAGCAGCTTGCAGGGGCTATCCTACGAGCAGTACTTC	CASSLQGLSYEQYF
TRBD1	once	15	TRBV18	TRBJ2-3	TGTGCCAGCTCACAGAGACAGGGCCACACAGATACGCAGTATTTT	CASSQRQGHTDTQYF
NA	NA	15	TRBV12-2	TRBJ2-1	TGTGCAAGTCGCTTAGAAAGAGGGGCCTCGTATGAGCAGTTCTTC	CASRLERGASYEQFF
TRBD1	once	13	TRBV30	TRBJ1-1	TGTGCCTGGAGTCCCGGACAGGTGGGCGAAGCTTTCTTT	CAWSPGQVGEAFF
TRBD2	NA	15	TRBV18	TRBJ2-2	TGTGCCAGCTCACCACCGGCGGGAGGGACCGGGGAGCTGTTTTTT	CASSPPAGGTGELFF
NA	NA	13	TRBV10-3	TRBJ2-1	TGTGCCATCAGAGCTACTCAGGGATATGAGCAGTTCTTC	CAIRATQGYEQFF
TRBD2	NA	15	TRBV7-8	TRBJ2-7	TGTGCCAGCAGCTCCCGGACTAGCGGAACCTACGAGCAGTACTTC	CASSSRTSGTYEQYF
NA	NA	12	TRBV25-1	TRBJ1-1	TGTGCCAGTTTGGGTAAGGGCACTGAAGCTTTCTTT	CASLGKGTEAFF
TRBD1	NA	18	TRBV28	TRBJ2-6	TGTGCCAGCAGCCTTAAAGAGAGACAGGGCTCTGGGGCCAACGTCCTGACTTTC	CASSLKERQGSGANVLTF
NA	NA	13	TRBV13	TRBJ2-3	TGTGCCAACGGACTTGTGGGCACAGATACGCAGTATTTT	CANGLVGTDTQYF